Sequencing of this TCR beta chain was carried out in a study of blood T cell repertoires in COVID-19. Participant-given clinical history determined each cohort assignment. Sequencing was performed with immunoSEQ multiplex PCR; in TCRdb, only in-frame clones are kept and a portion is missing. The sample includes around 400,000 clones, around 92% of them seen just once. The source of this sequence is a woman aged 25 to 39 who had recovered from COVID-19. What was sequenced was PBMCs or T cells enriched from blood (not recorded which).

For the CDR3, the DNA is TGTGCCAGCAGCTCCTCGGGACAGCGGACAACTAATGAAAAACTGTTTTTT. This encodes CASSSSGQRTTNEKLFF. The chain combines TRBV7-8 with TRBJ1-4, with 7 bases fitting TRBD1. V gave up 4 bases and J gave up 0 bases; unmatched junction bases: 8. Germline V gene data show CDR1 as SGHVS and CDR2 as FQNEAQ. This CDR3 spans 17 amino acids.